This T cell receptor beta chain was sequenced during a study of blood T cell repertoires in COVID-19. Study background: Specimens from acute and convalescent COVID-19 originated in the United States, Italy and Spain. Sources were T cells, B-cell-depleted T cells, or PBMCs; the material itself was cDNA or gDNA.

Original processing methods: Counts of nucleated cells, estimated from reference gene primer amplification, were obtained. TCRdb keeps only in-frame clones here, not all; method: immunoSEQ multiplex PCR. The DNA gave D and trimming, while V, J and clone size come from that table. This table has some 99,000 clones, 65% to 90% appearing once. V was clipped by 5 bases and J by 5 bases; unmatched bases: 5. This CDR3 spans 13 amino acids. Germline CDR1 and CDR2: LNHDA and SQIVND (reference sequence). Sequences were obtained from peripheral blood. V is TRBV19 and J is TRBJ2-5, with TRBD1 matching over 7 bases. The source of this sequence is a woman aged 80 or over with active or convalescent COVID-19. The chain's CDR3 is CASSRSGGETQYF. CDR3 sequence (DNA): TGTGCCAGTAGTCGGTCAGGGGGTGAGACCCAGTACTTC.